These T cell receptor beta chains were read from a single sample in a study of molecular identifiers for immune sequencing clone quantification. TCRdb fed the PCR reads into MiXCR, producing one record per CDR3 protein. The sample holds over 600,000 distinct CDR3 sequences, just under 20% seen once. Sequencing was performed on naive CD8+ T cells from blood, with Jurkat cell RNA spiked in. The receptors derive from a human donor in good health. Some libraries in this study had Jurkat cell RNA spiked in. Each CDR3 is given with its conserved first and last residue. Fields, in order: D gene, clone size, V gene, CDR3 length, J gene, CDR3 DNA, CDR3 protein. The D gene is left open where the match is weak. Clone sizes are given selectively: once, few, many, or a class where the clone is expanded.

>NA|NA|TRBV10-3|13|TRBJ2-3
TGTGCCATCAGCCAGGCTCACACAGATACGCAGTATTTT
CAISQAHTDTQYF
>TRBD1|few|TRBV30|15|TRBJ1-1
TGTGCCTGGAGTGTACAGGGGGTCGGACTCACTGAAGCTTTCTTT
CAWSVQGVGLTEAFF
>TRBD2|many|TRBV4-1|17|TRBJ2-3
TGCGCCAGCAGCCATCTACTAGCGGGGGGAACCACAGATACGCAGTATTTT
CASSHLLAGGTTDTQYF
>NA|NA|TRBV28|14|TRBJ2-1
TGTGCCAGCAGGTCCGGGGTTTTATACGATGAGCAGTTCTTC
CASRSGVLYDEQFF
>TRBD2|NA|TRBV20-1|14|TRBJ2-7
TGCAGTGCGAGACTAGCGGAGAGCTCCTACGAGCAGTACTTC
CSARLAESSYEQYF
>NA|many|TRBV28|13|TRBJ2-7
TGTGCCAGCAGTCCAACCCGTATCCACGAGCAGTACTTC
CASSPTRIHEQYF
>TRBD2|many|TRBV3-1|15|TRBJ2-3
TGTGCCAGCAGTGACCCTAGCGGCAGCACAGATACGCAGTATTTT
CASSDPSGSTDTQYF
>TRBD2|many|TRBV14|16|TRBJ2-3
TGTGCCAGCAGCAACCTAGCGGGTCTGAGCACAGATACGCAGTATTTT
CASSNLAGLSTDTQYF
>NA|NA|TRBV2|14|TRBJ1-4
TGTGCCACCCGGGGCGAACTAACTAATGAAAAACTGTTTTTT
CATRGELTNEKLFF
>NA|many|TRBV6-6|16|TRBJ1-1
TGTGCCAGCAGTTATTCTCTTGATTGGGGGATGACTGAAGCTTTCTTT
CASSYSLDWGMTEAFF
>NA|many|TRBV5-4|14|TRBJ1-2
TGTGCCAGCACCCCAATGGGGGGAGGAAAGGGCTACACCTTC
CASTPMGGGKGYTF
>TRBD1|many|TRBV6-2/TRBV6-3|14|TRBJ2-7
TGTGCCAGCAGTCTGGACAGGGACCTACGGGAGCAGTACTTC
CASSLDRDLREQYF
>NA|NA|TRBV6-4|13|TRBJ1-5
TGTGCCAGCAGTGACGGATTAGGTCAGCCCCAGCATTTT
CASSDGLGQPQHF
>TRBD1|many|TRBV6-2/TRBV6-3|17|TRBJ1-1
TGTGCCAGCAGTTCGTGGACAGGACCCAAGGAGAACACTGAAGCTTTCTTT
CASSSWTGPKENTEAFF
>TRBD1|NA|TRBV14|15|TRBJ2-3
TGTGCCGGCAGCCCATGGACAGGGGGCACAGATACGCAGTATTTT
CAGSPWTGGTDTQYF
>TRBD1|few|TRBV4-3|18|TRBJ2-3
TGCGCCAGCAGCCCGGGGACAGCTGTGAGAACTAGCACAGATACGCAGTATTTT
CASSPGTAVRTSTDTQYF